These T cell receptor beta chains were read from a single sample in a study of Graves' ophthalmopathy and Graves' hyperthyroidism. One entry per CDR3 protein, called by TCRdb with MiXCR from the multiplex PCR reads. The sample records more than 300,000 distinct CDR3 sequences, about 15% being singletons. Input material: peripheral blood. The source of these receptors is an adult woman with stable Graves' hyperthyroidism. The CDR3 runs from the conserved cysteine through the conserved F or W. D genes are given only for firm matches. Clone size is not always given. Where it is, it says once, few, many or a class for expanded clones.

v_call: TRBV6-5; clone_size: many; d_call: TRBD1; j_call: TRBJ2-2; cdr3_nt: TGTGCCAGCAGTTACGGACAGGGCGCGAACACCGGGGAGCTGTTTTTT; cdr3_aa: CASSYGQGANTGELFF
v_call: TRBV6-1; clone_size: many; d_call: TRBD1; j_call: TRBJ1-2; cdr3_nt: TGTGCCAGCAGGGTGGGAGGGGGCCACTATGGCTACACCTTC; cdr3_aa: CASRVGGGHYGYTF
v_call: TRBV6-1; clone_size: few; d_call: -; j_call: TRBJ2-5; cdr3_nt: TGTGCCAGCAGCTTGACAGTATCGTCATCCGGGACCCAGTACTTC; cdr3_aa: CASSLTVSSSGTQYF
v_call: TRBV7-9; clone_size: few; d_call: -; j_call: TRBJ2-2; cdr3_nt: TGTGCCAGCAGCCCGCCCACGGGGCTTACCGGGGAGCTGTTTTTT; cdr3_aa: CASSPPTGLTGELFF
v_call: TRBV7-8; clone_size: few; d_call: TRBD2; j_call: TRBJ2-7; cdr3_nt: TGTGCCAGCAGCCCACCGGGACCATCCGGGAGGGAGCAGTACTTC; cdr3_aa: CASSPPGPSGREQYF
v_call: TRBV12-3/TRBV12-4; clone_size: many; d_call: TRBD2; j_call: TRBJ2-5; cdr3_nt: TGTGCCAGCAGTTTGGCGGCTAGCGGGAAAGAGACCCAGTACTTC; cdr3_aa: CASSLAASGKETQYF
v_call: TRBV27; clone_size: many; d_call: -; j_call: TRBJ1-2; cdr3_nt: TGTGCCAGCAGTTTATCGGGAACAGGGCCAGGGAAGGGCTACACCTTC; cdr3_aa: CASSLSGTGPGKGYTF
v_call: TRBV6-5; clone_size: -; d_call: -; j_call: TRBJ2-5; cdr3_nt: TGTGCCAGCAGTTACTCGGCTCGAGGGCAAGAGACCCAGTACTTC; cdr3_aa: CASSYSARGQETQYF
v_call: TRBV7-8; clone_size: many; d_call: -; j_call: TRBJ2-2; cdr3_nt: TGTGCCAGCAGCTTAAGATTTGGGGGGGAGCTGTTTTTT; cdr3_aa: CASSLRFGGELFF
v_call: TRBV20-1; clone_size: many; d_call: TRBD1; j_call: TRBJ2-5; cdr3_nt: TGCAGTGCTAGAGAACTAGGGACAGTACAAGAGACCCAGTACTTC; cdr3_aa: CSARELGTVQETQYF
v_call: TRBV5-4; clone_size: many; d_call: -; j_call: TRBJ1-2; cdr3_nt: TGTGCCAGCAGCTTGGGGGCGGACTATGGCTACACCTTC; cdr3_aa: CASSLGADYGYTF
v_call: TRBV12-3/TRBV12-4; clone_size: -; d_call: TRBD1; j_call: TRBJ1-2; cdr3_nt: TGTGCCAGCAGCGGACCCGGGACAGGGGACTATGGCTACACCTTC; cdr3_aa: CASSGPGTGDYGYTF
v_call: TRBV30; clone_size: many; d_call: TRBD1; j_call: TRBJ2-7; cdr3_nt: TGTGCCTGGAGCGTGGGACAGCTTTACTACGAGCAGTACTTC; cdr3_aa: CAWSVGQLYYEQYF
v_call: TRBV12-3/TRBV12-4; clone_size: many; d_call: -; j_call: TRBJ2-7; cdr3_nt: TGTGCCAGCATGGGGGGGCTGTTCGAGCAGTACTTC; cdr3_aa: CASMGGLFEQYF
v_call: TRBV2; clone_size: -; d_call: -; j_call: TRBJ1-2; cdr3_nt: TGTGCCAGCAGGGCAGAGGGCTACACCTTC; cdr3_aa: CASRAEGYTF
v_call: TRBV3-1; clone_size: many; d_call: -; j_call: TRBJ1-1; cdr3_nt: TGTGCCAGCAGCCAAGTCCAGGCGAACACTGAAGCTTTCTTT; cdr3_aa: CASSQVQANTEAFF
v_call: TRBV28; clone_size: many; d_call: -; j_call: TRBJ1-5; cdr3_nt: TGTGCCAGCAGACAAGGGGTCAATCAGCCCCAGCATTTT; cdr3_aa: CASRQGVNQPQHF
v_call: TRBV29-1; clone_size: -; d_call: -; j_call: TRBJ2-7; cdr3_nt: TGCAGCGCCTTGGAGAACCCTAGCAGGGGACGGGACAACGAGCAGTACTTC; cdr3_aa: CSALENPSRGRDNEQYF
v_call: TRBV6-2/TRBV6-3; clone_size: once; d_call: -; j_call: TRBJ2-5; cdr3_nt: TGTGCCAGCAGTTACGTCGAGACCCAGTACTTC; cdr3_aa: CASSYVETQYF
v_call: TRBV19; clone_size: many; d_call: -; j_call: TRBJ2-7; cdr3_nt: TGTGCCAGTAGTATAGATGTAACAGGCACAACTCCTTCCTACGAGCAGTACTTC; cdr3_aa: CASSIDVTGTTPSYEQYF
v_call: TRBV10-3; clone_size: few; d_call: TRBD1; j_call: TRBJ2-5; cdr3_nt: TGTGCCATCAGTGACACAGGGGGCCAAGAGACCCAGTACTTC; cdr3_aa: CAISDTGGQETQYF
v_call: TRBV7-3; clone_size: many; d_call: TRBD2; j_call: TRBJ2-2; cdr3_nt: TGTGCCAGCAGCCCTACGAGTAGCGGGAGAAGTGCCGGGGAGCTGTTTTTT; cdr3_aa: CASSPTSSGRSAGELFF
v_call: TRBV6-1; clone_size: many; d_call: -; j_call: TRBJ1-2; cdr3_nt: TGTGCCAGCAGTGAAGCGCTGTGGGGAGATGGCTACACCTTC; cdr3_aa: CASSEALWGDGYTF
v_call: TRBV7-2; clone_size: many; d_call: -; j_call: TRBJ1-1; cdr3_nt: TGTGCCAGCAGACTAAACAGGAACACTGAAGCTTTCTTT; cdr3_aa: CASRLNRNTEAFF
v_call: TRBV28; clone_size: many; d_call: -; j_call: TRBJ2-7; cdr3_nt: TGTGCCAGCAGCCAACTCCTAGGGGGCTACGAGCAGTACTTC; cdr3_aa: CASSQLLGGYEQYF
v_call: TRBV2; clone_size: many; d_call: -; j_call: TRBJ2-7; cdr3_nt: TGTGCCAGCAGTGAGGAGGGGTACGAGCAGTACTTC; cdr3_aa: CASSEEGYEQYF
v_call: TRBV6-2/TRBV6-3; clone_size: many; d_call: -; j_call: TRBJ2-7; cdr3_nt: TGTGCCAGCAGTTACCCCGCCGACGAGCAGTACTTC; cdr3_aa: CASSYPADEQYF
v_call: TRBV18; clone_size: few; d_call: -; j_call: TRBJ2-2; cdr3_nt: TGTGCCAGCTCACCTCGGGGGACCAACACCGGGGAGCTGTTTTTT; cdr3_aa: CASSPRGTNTGELFF
v_call: TRBV30; clone_size: many; d_call: -; j_call: TRBJ2-7; cdr3_nt: TGTGCCTGGAGTGCCCCCACAGGAGACCCTAATTACGAGCAGTACTTC; cdr3_aa: CAWSAPTGDPNYEQYF
v_call: TRBV27; clone_size: many; d_call: -; j_call: TRBJ1-1; cdr3_nt: TGTGCCAGCAGTTTAGAAAGGGGGGGGCCGAACACTGAAGCTTTCTTT; cdr3_aa: CASSLERGGPNTEAFF
v_call: TRBV20-1; clone_size: once; d_call: -; j_call: TRBJ1-5; cdr3_nt: TGCAGTGCTAGAGTAACATCCAATCAGCCCCAGCATTTT; cdr3_aa: CSARVTSNQPQHF
v_call: TRBV7-2; clone_size: many; d_call: -; j_call: TRBJ1-2; cdr3_nt: TGTGCCAGCAGCGCGGGGGGGGCGCGGAACTATGGCTACACCTTC; cdr3_aa: CASSAGGARNYGYTF
v_call: TRBV2; clone_size: many; d_call: TRBD2; j_call: TRBJ2-7; cdr3_nt: TGTGCCAGCAGTGCCCCTGGACTAGCGGTCGAGCAGTACTTC; cdr3_aa: CASSAPGLAVEQYF
v_call: TRBV27; clone_size: many; d_call: TRBD1; j_call: TRBJ1-1; cdr3_nt: TGTGCCAGCAGTGTGACAGGGGGTTTAACTGAAGCTTTCTTT; cdr3_aa: CASSVTGGLTEAFF
v_call: TRBV29-1; clone_size: many; d_call: -; j_call: TRBJ2-2; cdr3_nt: TGCAGCGTTGGGGGGGCGGCGAACACCGGGGAGCTGTTTTTT; cdr3_aa: CSVGGAANTGELFF
v_call: TRBV20-1; clone_size: many; d_call: TRBD2; j_call: TRBJ2-7; cdr3_nt: TGCAGTGCTAGAGGGACTAGTTTCAACGAGCAGTACTTC; cdr3_aa: CSARGTSFNEQYF
v_call: TRBV6-2/TRBV6-3; clone_size: many; d_call: -; j_call: TRBJ1-5; cdr3_nt: TGTGCCAGCGGTGAACTTCAGGGGCTCAATCAGCCCCAGCATTTT; cdr3_aa: CASGELQGLNQPQHF
v_call: TRBV27; clone_size: -; d_call: -; j_call: TRBJ2-4; cdr3_nt: TGTGCCAGCTTCCAGGGGTTTCAAAACATTCAGTACTTC; cdr3_aa: CASFQGFQNIQYF
v_call: TRBV20-1; clone_size: many; d_call: -; j_call: TRBJ2-4; cdr3_nt: TGCAGTGCTAGAGACAAGCGGATAGCCAAAAACATTCAGTACTTC; cdr3_aa: CSARDKRIAKNIQYF
v_call: TRBV18; clone_size: many; d_call: TRBD1; j_call: TRBJ2-5; cdr3_nt: TGTGCCAGCTCACCGCCGACAGGGGGCCGGGAGACCCAGTACTTC; cdr3_aa: CASSPPTGGRETQYF
v_call: TRBV4-1; clone_size: many; d_call: TRBD2; j_call: TRBJ2-5; cdr3_nt: TGCGCCAGCAGCCAAGTAGCGGGCCCGGAACGGACCCAGTACTTC; cdr3_aa: CASSQVAGPERTQYF
v_call: TRBV19; clone_size: many; d_call: TRBD1; j_call: TRBJ1-5; cdr3_nt: TGTGCCAGTAGTCAGACAGGGGTCAATAGCAATCAGCCCCAGCATTTT; cdr3_aa: CASSQTGVNSNQPQHF
v_call: TRBV6-5; clone_size: many; d_call: TRBD1; j_call: TRBJ1-1; cdr3_nt: TGTGCCAGCAGTTACCCAGGACGACAGGGGATGAACACTGAAGCTTTCTTT; cdr3_aa: CASSYPGRQGMNTEAFF
v_call: TRBV20-1; clone_size: many; d_call: -; j_call: TRBJ1-6; cdr3_nt: TGCAGTGCCGTAGGAGGGACACATAATTCACCCCTCCACTTT; cdr3_aa: CSAVGGTHNSPLHF
v_call: TRBV2; clone_size: many; d_call: -; j_call: TRBJ2-7; cdr3_nt: TGTGCCAGCAGTGAAGTGGGGGGGGCCCGCTCCTACGAGCAGTACTTC; cdr3_aa: CASSEVGGARSYEQYF
v_call: TRBV12-3/TRBV12-4; clone_size: many; d_call: -; j_call: TRBJ2-7; cdr3_nt: TGTGCCAGCAGTTTCGGCGGGGCGGCCTACGAGCAGTACTTC; cdr3_aa: CASSFGGAAYEQYF
v_call: TRBV27; clone_size: many; d_call: -; j_call: TRBJ1-6; cdr3_nt: TGTGCCAGCCAACGGACGGGTAATTCACCCCTCCACTTT; cdr3_aa: CASQRTGNSPLHF
v_call: TRBV2; clone_size: -; d_call: -; j_call: TRBJ1-1; cdr3_nt: TGTGCCAGCAGTTTCCGAACGGGGCTAAGGTCTGAAGCTTTCTTT; cdr3_aa: CASSFRTGLRSEAFF
v_call: TRBV20-1; clone_size: many; d_call: TRBD2; j_call: TRBJ2-3; cdr3_nt: TGCAGTGCTAGAGATCTGGCGGGAGTCGATACGCAGTATTTT; cdr3_aa: CSARDLAGVDTQYF
v_call: TRBV7-9; clone_size: -; d_call: -; j_call: TRBJ1-2; cdr3_nt: TGTGCCAGCAGCTTAAGCCAGGGTAAAGGCTACACCTTC; cdr3_aa: CASSLSQGKGYTF
v_call: TRBV30; clone_size: many; d_call: -; j_call: TRBJ1-5; cdr3_nt: TGTGCCTGGAGTTCAGGGACCAATCAGCCCCAGCATTTT; cdr3_aa: CAWSSGTNQPQHF
v_call: TRBV28; clone_size: many; d_call: TRBD1; j_call: TRBJ2-7; cdr3_nt: TGTGCCAGCAGAATCGGGGACAGGGGGCCTTTCCACGAGCAGTACTTC; cdr3_aa: CASRIGDRGPFHEQYF
v_call: TRBV2; clone_size: many; d_call: -; j_call: TRBJ2-5; cdr3_nt: TGTGCCAGCAGTGAAGTAGGGGGGCTGGAGACCCAGTACTTC; cdr3_aa: CASSEVGGLETQYF
v_call: TRBV28; clone_size: -; d_call: TRBD1; j_call: TRBJ2-7; cdr3_nt: TGTGCCAGCAGCCTCGGGTTGAGGGACAGGGGACACGAGCAGTACTTC; cdr3_aa: CASSLGLRDRGHEQYF
v_call: TRBV6-2/TRBV6-3; clone_size: -; d_call: TRBD1; j_call: TRBJ1-5; cdr3_nt: TGTGCCAGCAGTTACGGCGGACAGGGCGGCCAGCCCCAGCATTTT; cdr3_aa: CASSYGGQGGQPQHF